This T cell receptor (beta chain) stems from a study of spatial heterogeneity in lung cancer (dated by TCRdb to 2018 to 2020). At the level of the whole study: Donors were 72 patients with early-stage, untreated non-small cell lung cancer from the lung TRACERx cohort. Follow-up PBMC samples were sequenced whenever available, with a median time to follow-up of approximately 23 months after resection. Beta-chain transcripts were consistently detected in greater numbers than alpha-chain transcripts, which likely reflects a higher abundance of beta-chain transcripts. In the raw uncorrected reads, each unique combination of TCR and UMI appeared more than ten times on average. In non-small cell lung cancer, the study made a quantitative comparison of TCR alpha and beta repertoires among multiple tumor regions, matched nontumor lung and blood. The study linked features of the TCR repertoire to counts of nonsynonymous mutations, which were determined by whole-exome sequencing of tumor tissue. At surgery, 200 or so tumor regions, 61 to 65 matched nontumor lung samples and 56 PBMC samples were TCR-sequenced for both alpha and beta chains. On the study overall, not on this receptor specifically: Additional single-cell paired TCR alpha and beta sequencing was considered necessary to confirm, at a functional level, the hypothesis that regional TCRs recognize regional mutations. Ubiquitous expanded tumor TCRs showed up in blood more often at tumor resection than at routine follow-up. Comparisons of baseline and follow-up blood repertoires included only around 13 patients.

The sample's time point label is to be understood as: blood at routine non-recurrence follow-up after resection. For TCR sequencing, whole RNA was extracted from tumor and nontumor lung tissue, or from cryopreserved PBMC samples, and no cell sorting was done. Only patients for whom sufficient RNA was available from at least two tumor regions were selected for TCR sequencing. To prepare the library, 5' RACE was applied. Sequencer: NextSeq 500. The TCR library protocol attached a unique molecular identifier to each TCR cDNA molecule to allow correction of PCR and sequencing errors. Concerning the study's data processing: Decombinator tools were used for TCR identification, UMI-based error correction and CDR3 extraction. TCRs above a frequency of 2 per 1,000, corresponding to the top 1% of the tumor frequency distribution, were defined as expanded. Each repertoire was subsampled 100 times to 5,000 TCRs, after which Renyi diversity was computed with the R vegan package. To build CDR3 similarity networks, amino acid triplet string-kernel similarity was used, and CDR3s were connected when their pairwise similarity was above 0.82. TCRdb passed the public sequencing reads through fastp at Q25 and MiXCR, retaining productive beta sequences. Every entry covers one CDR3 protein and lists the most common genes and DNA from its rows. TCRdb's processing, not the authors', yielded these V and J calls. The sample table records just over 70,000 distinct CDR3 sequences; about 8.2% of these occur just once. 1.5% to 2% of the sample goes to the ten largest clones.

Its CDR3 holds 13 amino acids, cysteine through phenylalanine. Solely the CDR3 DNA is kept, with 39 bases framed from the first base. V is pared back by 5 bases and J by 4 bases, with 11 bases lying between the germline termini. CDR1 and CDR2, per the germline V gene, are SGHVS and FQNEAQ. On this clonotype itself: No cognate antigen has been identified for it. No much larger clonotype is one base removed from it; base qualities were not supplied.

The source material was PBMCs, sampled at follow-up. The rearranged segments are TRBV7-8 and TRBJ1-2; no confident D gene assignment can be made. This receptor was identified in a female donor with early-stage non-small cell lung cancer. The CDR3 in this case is CASSPSPFYGYTF. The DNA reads TGTGCCAGCAGCCCCTCACCTTTCTATGGCTACACCTTC.